This T cell receptor (beta chain) was profiled in a study of CD8+ T cells in alopecia areata. Germline CDR1 and CDR2: SQVTM and ANQGSEA. V was pared by 6 bases and J by 0 bases, with 15 bases between. This CDR3 region has 15 residues. This clone occurred once. RNA was extracted and reverse transcribed into cDNA as the sequencing template. The data were produced by immunoSEQ multiplex PCR, yet TCRdb's version contains in-frame clones alone and is incomplete. This sample has about 210,000 clones, with 55% to 70% found just once. Treatment noted: oral pan-JAK inhibitor, 5-10 mg twice daily. Peripheral blood and lesional scalp punch biopsies were taken from alopecia areata patients.

The clonotype was recovered from a human donor with alopecia areata. The source material was CD4+ T cells sorted from blood, sampled at week 4, from a patient treated with tofacitinib. The V call is TRBV29-1, the J call TRBJ1-3; D might be TRBD1 (6 bases). The CDR3 DNA sequence: TGCAGCGTCTATACCGGGACAAGCTCTGGAAACACCATATATTTT. This translates into CSVYTGTSSGNTIYF. Drawing the rest from reference TRBV29-1 and TRBJ1-3, the complete variable domain is SAVISQKPSRDICQRGTSLTIQCQVDSQVTMMFWYRQQPGQSLTLIATANQGSEATYESGFVIDKFPISRPNLTFSTLTVSNMSPEDSSIYLCSVYTGTSSGNTIYFGEGSWLTVV.